The clone carrying this T cell receptor (beta chain) was detected only a few times. Its matching antigen is unknown. Study-level findings and limits: Tumor Tregs overlapped most with tumor, then blood, naive CD4+ cells.

TCRdb analysed the 5' RACE reads with MiXCR anew, one entry per CDR3 protein. The repertoire consists of about 40,000 distinct CDR3 sequences, with approximately 17% occurring once and the leading ten covering about 2.8%. Germline V CDR1 and CDR2: SGHRS, YFSETQ. Losses at the gene ends were 5 bases for V and 5 bases for J; bases not matched to a gene: 6. The CDR3 extends over 14 amino acids. This TCR came from a female donor with breast cancer. The sample was naive CD4+ T cells sorted from a lymph node. Subset indicated: naive CD4+ T cells, CD4+CD45RA+CD25-. This sequence joins TRBV5-1 and TRBJ2-7; 11 bases are a match to TRBD1. CDR3 nucleotide sequence: TGCGCCAGCAGTACCCGGACAGGGGGCGACGAGCAGTACTTC. It codes for CASSTRTGGDEQYF.